The following is a TCR beta chain sequence with its context. The data derive from a study of OX40 agonist ivuxolimab in advanced cancers. In the study overall: Subjects had a mean age of approximately 60 years, with a range of roughly 23 to 79; approximately 83% were male. Of the patients, three showed partial responses, one with hepatocellular carcinoma and two with cutaneous melanoma.

Trimming stripped 8 bases from V and 8 bases from J, with 27 bases between. CDR1 is MDHEN and CDR2 is SYDVKM in the germline V gene. The CDR3 length is 16 residues. Here immunoSEQ multiplex PCR was the method, and the copy in TCRdb shows in-frame clones only, minus some. The sample includes 50,000 to 55,000 clones, 80% of them seen just once. The specimen was CD4+ or CD8+ T cells sorted from blood, collected in a trial of the OX40 agonist ivuxolimab. V is TRBV28 and J is TRBJ1-2; unclear D gene. This TCR was recovered from an adult with an advanced solid tumor such as melanoma, head and neck, liver or kidney cancer. The CDR3 reads CASASIGKGPDQGYTF. CDR3 nucleotide sequence: TGTGCCAGCGCTTCAATCGGGAAAGGCCCGGACCAAGGCTACACCTTC.